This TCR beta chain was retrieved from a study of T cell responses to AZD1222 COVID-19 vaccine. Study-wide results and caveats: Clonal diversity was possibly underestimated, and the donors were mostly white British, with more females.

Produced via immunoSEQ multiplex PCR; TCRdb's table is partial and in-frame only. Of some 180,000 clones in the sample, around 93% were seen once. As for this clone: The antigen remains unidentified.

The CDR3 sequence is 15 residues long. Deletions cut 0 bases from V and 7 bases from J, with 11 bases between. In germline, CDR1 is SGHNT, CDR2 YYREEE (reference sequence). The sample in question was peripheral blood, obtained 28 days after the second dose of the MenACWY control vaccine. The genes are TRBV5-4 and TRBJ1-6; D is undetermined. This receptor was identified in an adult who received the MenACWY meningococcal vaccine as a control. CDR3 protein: CASSLAGKGNSPLHF. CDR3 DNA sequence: TGTGCCAGCAGCTTGGCCGGGAAAGGGAATTCACCCCTCCACTTT.